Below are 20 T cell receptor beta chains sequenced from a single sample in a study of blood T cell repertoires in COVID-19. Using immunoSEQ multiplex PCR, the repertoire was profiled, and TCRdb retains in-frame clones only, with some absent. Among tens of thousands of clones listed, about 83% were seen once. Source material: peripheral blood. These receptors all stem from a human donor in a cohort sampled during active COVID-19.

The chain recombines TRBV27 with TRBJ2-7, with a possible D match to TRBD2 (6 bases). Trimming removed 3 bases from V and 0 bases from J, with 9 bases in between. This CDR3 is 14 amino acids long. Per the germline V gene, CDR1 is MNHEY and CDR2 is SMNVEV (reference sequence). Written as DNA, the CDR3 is TGTGCCAGCAGTTTGGGGGGTGACTCCTACGAGCAGTACTTC. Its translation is CASSLGGDSYEQYF.

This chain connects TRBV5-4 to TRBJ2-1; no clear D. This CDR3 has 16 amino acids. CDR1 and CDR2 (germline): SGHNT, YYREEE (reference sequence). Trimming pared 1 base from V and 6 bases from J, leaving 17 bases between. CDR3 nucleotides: TGTGCCAGCAGCTTGTGGCGCCTAGGAATGGGCAATGAGCAGTTCTTC. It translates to CASSLWRLGMGNEQFF.

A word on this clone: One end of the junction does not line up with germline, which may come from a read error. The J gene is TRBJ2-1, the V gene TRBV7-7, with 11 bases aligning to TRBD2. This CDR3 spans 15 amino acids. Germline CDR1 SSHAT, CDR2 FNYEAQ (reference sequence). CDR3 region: CASSRTSGSIYEQFF. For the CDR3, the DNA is TGTGCTAGCAGCCGGACTAGCGGGTCTATATATGAGCAGTTCTTC.

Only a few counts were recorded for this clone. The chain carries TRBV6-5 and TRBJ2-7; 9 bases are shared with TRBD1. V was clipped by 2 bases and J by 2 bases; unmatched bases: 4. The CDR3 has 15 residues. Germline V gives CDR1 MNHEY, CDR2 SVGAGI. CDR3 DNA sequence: TGTGCCAGCAGTTACCAGGGACAGGGAGCCTACGAGCAGTACTTC. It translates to CASSYQGQGAYEQYF.

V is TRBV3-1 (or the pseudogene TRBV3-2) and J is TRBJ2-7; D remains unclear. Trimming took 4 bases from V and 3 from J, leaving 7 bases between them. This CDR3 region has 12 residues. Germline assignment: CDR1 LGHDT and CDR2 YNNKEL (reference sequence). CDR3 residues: CASSLRHYEQYF. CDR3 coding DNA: TGTGCCAGCAGCCTACGACACTACGAGCAGTACTTC.

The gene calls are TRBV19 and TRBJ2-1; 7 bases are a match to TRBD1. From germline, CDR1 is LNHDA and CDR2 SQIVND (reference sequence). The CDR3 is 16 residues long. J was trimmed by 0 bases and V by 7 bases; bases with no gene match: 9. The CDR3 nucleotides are TGTGCCAGTAACAGCAGGGGGAAAGGCTCCTACAATGAGCAGTTCTTC. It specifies CASNSRGKGSYNEQFF.

In nucleotides, the CDR3 is TGTGCCAGCAGTTACTCCGGGGAGGGAAACTATGGCTACACCTTC. This encodes CASSYSGEGNYGYTF. V is TRBV6-5 and J is TRBJ1-2, with D uncertain. This CDR3 is 15 amino acids long. Germline CDR1 and CDR2: MNHEY and SVGAGI. V shed 0 bases and J shed 2 bases, with 10 bases lying between them.

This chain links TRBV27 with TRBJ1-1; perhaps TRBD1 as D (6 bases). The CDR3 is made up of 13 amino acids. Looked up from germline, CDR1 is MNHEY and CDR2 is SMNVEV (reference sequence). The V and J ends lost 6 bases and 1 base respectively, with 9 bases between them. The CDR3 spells CASRRTANTEAFF. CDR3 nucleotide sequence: TGTGCCAGCAGGCGGACAGCGAACACTGAAGCTTTCTTT.

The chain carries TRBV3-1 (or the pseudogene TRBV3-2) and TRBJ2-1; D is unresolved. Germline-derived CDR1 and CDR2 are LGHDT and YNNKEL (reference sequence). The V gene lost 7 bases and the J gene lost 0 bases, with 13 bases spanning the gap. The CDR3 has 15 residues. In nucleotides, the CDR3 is TGTGCCAGCACTGAGACACGAAGCTCCTACAATGAGCAGTTCTTC. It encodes CASTETRSSYNEQFF.

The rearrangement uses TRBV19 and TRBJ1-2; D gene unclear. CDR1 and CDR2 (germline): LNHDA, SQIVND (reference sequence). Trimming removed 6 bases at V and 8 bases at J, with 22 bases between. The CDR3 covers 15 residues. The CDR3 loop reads CASRSGVMVGRGYTF. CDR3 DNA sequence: TGTGCCAGTAGATCCGGGGTCATGGTCGGGAGAGGCTACACCTTC.

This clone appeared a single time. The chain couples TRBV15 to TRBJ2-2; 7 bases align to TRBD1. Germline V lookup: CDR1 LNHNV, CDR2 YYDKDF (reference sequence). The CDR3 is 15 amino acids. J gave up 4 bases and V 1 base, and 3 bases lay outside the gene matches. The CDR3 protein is CATSRAGTATGELFF. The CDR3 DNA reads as TGTGCCACCAGCAGAGCAGGGACAGCCACCGGGGAGCTGTTTTTT.

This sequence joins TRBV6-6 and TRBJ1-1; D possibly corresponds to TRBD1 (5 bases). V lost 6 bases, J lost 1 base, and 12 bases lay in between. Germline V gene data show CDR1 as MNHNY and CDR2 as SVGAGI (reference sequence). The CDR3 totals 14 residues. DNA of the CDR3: TGTGCCAGCAGCCCACCTACAGGGAACACTGAAGCTTTCTTT. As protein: CASSPPTGNTEAFF.

CDR3 coding DNA: TGTGCCAGCAGCTCAGGAGGAAGAAATACGCAGTATTTT. Amino acids: CASSSGGRNTQYF. V gene TRBV7-2 combines with J gene TRBJ2-3; maybe TRBD2 (5 bases). V was trimmed by 4 bases and J by 7 bases, leaving 12 bases between them. CDR1 is SGHTA, CDR2 FQGNSA, per germline. The CDR3 covers 13 residues.

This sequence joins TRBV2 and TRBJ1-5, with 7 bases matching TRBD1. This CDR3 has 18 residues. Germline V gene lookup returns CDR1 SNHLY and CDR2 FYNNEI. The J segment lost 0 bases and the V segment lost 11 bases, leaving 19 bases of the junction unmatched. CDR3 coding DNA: TGTGCCTGCCAGCCCGGGAGGGACAGACTTTATAGCAATCAGCCCCAGCATTTT. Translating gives CACQPGRDRLYSNQPQHF. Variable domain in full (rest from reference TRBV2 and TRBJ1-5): EPEVTQTPSHQVTQMGQEVILRCVPISNHLYFYWYRQILGQKVEFLVSFYNNEISEKSEIFDDQFSVERPDGSNFTLKIRSTKLEDSAMYFCACQPGRDRLYSNQPQHFGDGTRLSIL.

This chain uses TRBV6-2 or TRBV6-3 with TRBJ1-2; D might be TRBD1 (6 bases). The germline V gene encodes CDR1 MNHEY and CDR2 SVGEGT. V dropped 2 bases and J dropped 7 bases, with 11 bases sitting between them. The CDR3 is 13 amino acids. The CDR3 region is CASSYRGQSGYTF. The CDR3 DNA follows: TGTGCCAGCAGTTACCGCGGACAGAGTGGCTACACCTTC.

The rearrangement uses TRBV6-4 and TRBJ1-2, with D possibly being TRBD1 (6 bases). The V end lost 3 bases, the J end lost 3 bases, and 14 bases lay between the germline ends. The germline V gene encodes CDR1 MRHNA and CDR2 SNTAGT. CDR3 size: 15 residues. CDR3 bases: TGTGCCAGCAGTGATTGGGGCAGGGGCGACTATGGCTACACCTTC. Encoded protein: CASSDWGRGDYGYTF.

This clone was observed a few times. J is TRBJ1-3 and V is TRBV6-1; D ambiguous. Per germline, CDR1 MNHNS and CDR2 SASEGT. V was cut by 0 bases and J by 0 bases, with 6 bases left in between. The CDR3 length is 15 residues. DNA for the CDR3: TGTGCCAGCAGTGAAGCCGGGGTCTCTGGAAACACCATATATTTT. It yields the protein CASSEAGVSGNTIYF.

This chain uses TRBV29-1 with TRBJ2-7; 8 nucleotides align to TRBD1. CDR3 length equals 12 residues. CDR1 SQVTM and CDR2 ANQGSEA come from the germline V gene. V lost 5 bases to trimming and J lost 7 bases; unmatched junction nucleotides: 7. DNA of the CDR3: TGCAGCGTTAGGCAGGGGGCTGAGGAGCAGTACTTC. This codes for CSVRQGAEEQYF.

CDR3 in DNA: TGTGCCAGTAGTCCGGGAGGGCAGTTAAATCAGCCCCAGCATTTT. Translation gives CASSPGGQLNQPQHF. The rearrangement links TRBV19 to TRBJ1-5; D ambiguous. This CDR3 is 15 amino acids long. V lost 5 bases and J lost 4, with 15 bases in between. Germline loops: CDR1 LNHDA, CDR2 SQIVND (reference sequence).

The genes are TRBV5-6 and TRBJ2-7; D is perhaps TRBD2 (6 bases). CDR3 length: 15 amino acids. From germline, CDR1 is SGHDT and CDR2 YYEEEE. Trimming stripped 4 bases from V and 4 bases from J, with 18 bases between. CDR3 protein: CASSVSFFGGYEQYF. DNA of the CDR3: TGTGCCAGCAGCGTATCCTTCTTCGGAGGGTACGAGCAGTACTTC.